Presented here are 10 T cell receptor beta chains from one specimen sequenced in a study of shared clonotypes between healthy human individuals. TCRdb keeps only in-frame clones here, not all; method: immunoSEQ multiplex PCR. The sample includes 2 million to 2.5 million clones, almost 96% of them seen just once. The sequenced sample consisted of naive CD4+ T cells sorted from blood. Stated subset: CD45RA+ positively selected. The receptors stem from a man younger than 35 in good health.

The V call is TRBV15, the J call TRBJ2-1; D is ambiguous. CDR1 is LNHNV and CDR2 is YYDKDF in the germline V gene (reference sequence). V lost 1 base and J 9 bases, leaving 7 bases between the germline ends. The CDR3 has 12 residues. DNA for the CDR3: TGTGCCACCAGCAGAGTAGGCAGTGAGCAGTTCTTC. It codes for CATSRVGSEQFF.

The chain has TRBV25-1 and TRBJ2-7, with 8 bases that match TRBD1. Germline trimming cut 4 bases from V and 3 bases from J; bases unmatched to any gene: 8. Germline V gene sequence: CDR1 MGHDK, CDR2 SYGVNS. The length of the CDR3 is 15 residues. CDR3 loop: CASSATGTGVYEQYF. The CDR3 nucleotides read TGTGCCAGCAGTGCTACCGGGACAGGCGTCTACGAGCAGTACTTC.

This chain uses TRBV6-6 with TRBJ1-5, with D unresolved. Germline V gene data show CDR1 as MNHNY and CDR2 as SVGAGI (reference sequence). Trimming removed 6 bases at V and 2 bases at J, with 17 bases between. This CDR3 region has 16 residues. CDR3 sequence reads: CASSHAGVDRNQPQHF. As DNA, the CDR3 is TGTGCCAGCAGCCATGCGGGCGTTGATCGCAATCAGCCCCAGCATTTT.

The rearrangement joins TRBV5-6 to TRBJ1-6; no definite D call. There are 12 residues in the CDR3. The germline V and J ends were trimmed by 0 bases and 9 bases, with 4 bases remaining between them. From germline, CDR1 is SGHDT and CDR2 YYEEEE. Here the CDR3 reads CASSLDISPLHF. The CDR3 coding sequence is TGTGCCAGCAGCTTGGATATTTCACCCCTCCACTTT.

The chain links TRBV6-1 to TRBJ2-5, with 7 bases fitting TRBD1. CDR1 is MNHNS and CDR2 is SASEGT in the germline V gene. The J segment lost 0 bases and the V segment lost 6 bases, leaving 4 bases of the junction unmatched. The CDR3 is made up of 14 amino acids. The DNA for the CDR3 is TGTGCCAGCAGGACAGGGTCTTACCAAGAGACCCAGTACTTC. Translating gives CASRTGSYQETQYF.

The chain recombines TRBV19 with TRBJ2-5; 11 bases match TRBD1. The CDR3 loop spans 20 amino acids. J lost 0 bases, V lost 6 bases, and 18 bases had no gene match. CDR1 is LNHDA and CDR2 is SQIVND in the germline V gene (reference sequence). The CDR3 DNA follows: TGTGCCAGTAGCCCGACCTATCGGACAGGGGGCGGGAAGTACCAAGAGACCCAGTACTTC. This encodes CASSPTYRTGGGKYQETQYF.

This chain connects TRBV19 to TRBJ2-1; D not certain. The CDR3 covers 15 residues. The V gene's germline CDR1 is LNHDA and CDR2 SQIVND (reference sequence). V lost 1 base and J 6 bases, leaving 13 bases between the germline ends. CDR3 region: CASSIGGGSVNEQFF. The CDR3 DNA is TGTGCCAGTAGTATAGGTGGTGGGTCGGTCAATGAGCAGTTCTTC. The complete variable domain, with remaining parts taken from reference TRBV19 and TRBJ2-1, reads DGGITQSPKYLFRKEGQNVTLSCEQNLNHDAMYWYRQDPGQGLRLIYYSQIVNDFQKGDIAEGYSVSREKKESFPLTVTSAQKNPTAFYLCASSIGGGSVNEQFFGPGTRLTVL.

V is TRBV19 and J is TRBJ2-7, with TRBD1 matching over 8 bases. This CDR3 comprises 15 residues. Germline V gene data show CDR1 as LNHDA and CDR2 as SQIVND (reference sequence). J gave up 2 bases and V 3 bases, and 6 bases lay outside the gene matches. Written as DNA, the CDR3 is TGTGCCAGTAGTATCCGGACAGGGACCACCTACGAGCAGTACTTC. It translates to CASSIRTGTTYEQYF.

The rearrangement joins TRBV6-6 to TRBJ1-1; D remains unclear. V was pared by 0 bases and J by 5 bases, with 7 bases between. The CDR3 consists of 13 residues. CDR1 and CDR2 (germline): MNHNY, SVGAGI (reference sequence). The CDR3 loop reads CASSYSDRTEAFF. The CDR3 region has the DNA TGTGCCAGCAGTTACTCCGATCGTACTGAAGCTTTCTTT.

CDR3 protein: CASSAPGAGADTQYF. The DNA of the CDR3 is TGTGCCAGCAGCGCCCCCGGGGCCGGGGCAGATACGCAGTATTTT. The chain is built from TRBV6-6 and TRBJ2-3; D possibly matches TRBD1 or TRBD2 (5 bases each). V shed 6 bases and J shed 4 bases, with 17 bases lying between them. CDR3 length: 15 residues. The germline CDR1 and CDR2 sequences are MNHNY and SVGAGI (reference sequence).